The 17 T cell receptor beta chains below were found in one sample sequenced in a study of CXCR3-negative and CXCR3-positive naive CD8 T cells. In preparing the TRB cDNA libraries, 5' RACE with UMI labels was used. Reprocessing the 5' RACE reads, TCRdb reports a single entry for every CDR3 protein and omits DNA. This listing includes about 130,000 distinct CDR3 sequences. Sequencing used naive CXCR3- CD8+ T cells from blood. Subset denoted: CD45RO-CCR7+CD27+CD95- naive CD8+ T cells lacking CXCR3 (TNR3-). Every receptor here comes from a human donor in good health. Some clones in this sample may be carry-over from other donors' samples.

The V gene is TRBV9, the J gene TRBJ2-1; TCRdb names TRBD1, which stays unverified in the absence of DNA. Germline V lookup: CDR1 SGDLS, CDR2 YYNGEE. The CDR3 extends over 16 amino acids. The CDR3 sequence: CASSVDRGLTYNEQFF.

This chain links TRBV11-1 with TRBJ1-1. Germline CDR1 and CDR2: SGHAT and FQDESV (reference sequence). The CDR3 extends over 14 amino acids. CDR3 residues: CASSLSERNTEAFF.

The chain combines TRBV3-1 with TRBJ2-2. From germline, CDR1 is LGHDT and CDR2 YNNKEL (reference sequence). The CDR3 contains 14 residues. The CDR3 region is CASSQDLGTGELFF.

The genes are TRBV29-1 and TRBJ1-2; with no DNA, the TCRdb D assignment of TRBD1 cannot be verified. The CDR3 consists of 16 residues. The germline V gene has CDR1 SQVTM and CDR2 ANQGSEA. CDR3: CSVALPRGTGTNGYTF.

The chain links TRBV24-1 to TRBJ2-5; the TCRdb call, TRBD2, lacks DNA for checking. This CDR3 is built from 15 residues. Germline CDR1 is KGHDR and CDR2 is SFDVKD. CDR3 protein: CATSDPRLPKETQYF.

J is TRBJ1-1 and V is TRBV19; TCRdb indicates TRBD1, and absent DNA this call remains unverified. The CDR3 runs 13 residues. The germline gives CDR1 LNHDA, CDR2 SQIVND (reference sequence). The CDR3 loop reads CASSMTTGAEAFF.

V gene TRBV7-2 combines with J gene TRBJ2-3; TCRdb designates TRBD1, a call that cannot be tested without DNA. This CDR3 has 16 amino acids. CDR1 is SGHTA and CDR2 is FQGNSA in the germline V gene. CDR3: CASSSSAGATTDTQYF.

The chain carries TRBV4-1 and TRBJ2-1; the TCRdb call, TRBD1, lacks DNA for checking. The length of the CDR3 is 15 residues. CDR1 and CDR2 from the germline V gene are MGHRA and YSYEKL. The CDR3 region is CASSPDREPRNEQFF.

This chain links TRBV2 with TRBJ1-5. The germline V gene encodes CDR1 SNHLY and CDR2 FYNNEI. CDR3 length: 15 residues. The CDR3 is CASSEALANNQPQHF.

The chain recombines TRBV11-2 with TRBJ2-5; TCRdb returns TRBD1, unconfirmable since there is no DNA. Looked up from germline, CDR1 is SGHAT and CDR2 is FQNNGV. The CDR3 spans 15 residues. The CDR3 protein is CASSLEAGAQETQYF. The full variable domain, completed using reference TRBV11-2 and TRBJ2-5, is EAGVAQSPRYKIIEKRQSVAFWCNPISGHATLYWYQQILGQGPKLLIQFQNNGVVDDSQLPKDRFSAERLKGVDSTLKIQPAKLEDSAVYLCASSLEAGAQETQYFGPGTRLLVL.

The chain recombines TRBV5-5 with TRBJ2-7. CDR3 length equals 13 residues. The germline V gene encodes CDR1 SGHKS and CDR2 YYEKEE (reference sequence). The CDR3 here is CASSLAPSYEQYF.

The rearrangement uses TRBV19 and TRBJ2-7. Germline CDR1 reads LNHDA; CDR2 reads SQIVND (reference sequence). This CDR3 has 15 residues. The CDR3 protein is CASSIDPLGSLEQYF.

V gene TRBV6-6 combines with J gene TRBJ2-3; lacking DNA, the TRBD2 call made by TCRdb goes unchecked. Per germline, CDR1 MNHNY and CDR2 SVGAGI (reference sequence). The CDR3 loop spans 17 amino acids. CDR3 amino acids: CASSYLGLAGDTDTQYF.

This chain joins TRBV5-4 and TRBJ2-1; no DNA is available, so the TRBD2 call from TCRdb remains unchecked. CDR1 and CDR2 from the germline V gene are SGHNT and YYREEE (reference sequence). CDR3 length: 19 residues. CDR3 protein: CASSLGGLAGIFGYNEQFF.

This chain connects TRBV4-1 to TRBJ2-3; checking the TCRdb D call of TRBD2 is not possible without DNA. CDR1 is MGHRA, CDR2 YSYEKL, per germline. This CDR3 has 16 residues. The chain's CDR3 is CASSQEADLVADTQYF.

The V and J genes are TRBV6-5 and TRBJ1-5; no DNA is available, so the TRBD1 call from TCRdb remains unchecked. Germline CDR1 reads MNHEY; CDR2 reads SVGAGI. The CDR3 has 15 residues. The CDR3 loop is CASSYFWGSNQPQHF.

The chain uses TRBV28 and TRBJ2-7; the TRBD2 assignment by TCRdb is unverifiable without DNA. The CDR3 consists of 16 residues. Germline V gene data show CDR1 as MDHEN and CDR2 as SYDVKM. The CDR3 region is CASSLTSGGAWDEQYF.